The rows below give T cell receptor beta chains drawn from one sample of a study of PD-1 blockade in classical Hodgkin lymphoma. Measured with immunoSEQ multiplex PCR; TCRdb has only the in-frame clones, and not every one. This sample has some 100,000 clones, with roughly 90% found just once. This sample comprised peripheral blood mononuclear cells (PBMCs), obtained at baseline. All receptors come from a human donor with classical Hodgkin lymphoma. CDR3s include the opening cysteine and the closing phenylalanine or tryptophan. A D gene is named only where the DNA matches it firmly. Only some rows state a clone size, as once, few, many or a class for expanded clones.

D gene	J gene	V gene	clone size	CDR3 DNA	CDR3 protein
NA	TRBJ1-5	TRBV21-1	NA	TGTGCCAGCAGCGCCCAACGGCGGCATTTT	CASSAQRRHF
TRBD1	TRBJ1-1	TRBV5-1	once	TGCGCCAGCAGCAGGGACAGGGAGGAGAACACTGAAGCTTTCTTT	CASSRDREENTEAFF
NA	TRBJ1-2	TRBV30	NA	TGTGCCTGGAGTGCACTACAGGGTGGAGGGATTGGCTACACCTTC	CAWSALQGGGIGYTF
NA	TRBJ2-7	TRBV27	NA	TGTGCCAGCAGCCTACAGGGTTACGCGGTTGGGGAGCAGTACTTC	CASSLQGYAVGEQYF
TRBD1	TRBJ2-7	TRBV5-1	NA	TGCGCCAGCAGCACGGACAGGGGTTCCTACGAGCAGTACTTC	CASSTDRGSYEQYF
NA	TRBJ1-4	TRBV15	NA	TGTGCCACCAGCAGAGATTTGGGAAGTGGTGAAAAACTGTTTTTT	CATSRDLGSGEKLFF
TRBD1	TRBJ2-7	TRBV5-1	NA	TGCGCCAGCAGCTTGGATGTACAGGGGCCCTACGAGCAGTACTTC	CASSLDVQGPYEQYF
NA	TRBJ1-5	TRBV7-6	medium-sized	TGTGCCAGCAGCGAGGGCGGGGGTCAGCCCCAGCATTTT	CASSEGGGQPQHF
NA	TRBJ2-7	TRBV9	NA	TGTGCCAGCAGCGTAAATGGCCAAACCTACGAGCAGTACTTC	CASSVNGQTYEQYF
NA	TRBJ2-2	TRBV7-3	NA	TGTGCCAGCAGCTTAAGGTTAGATGGCACCGGGGAGCTGTTTTTT	CASSLRLDGTGELFF
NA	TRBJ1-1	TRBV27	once	TGTGCCAGCAGCCCCAGGCCACCCGGGACGGTGAGGACTGAAGCTTTCTTT	CASSPRPPGTVRTEAFF
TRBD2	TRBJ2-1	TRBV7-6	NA	TGTGCCAGCAGCTTAGATGACGGGAGGGTACAGTTCTTC	CASSLDDGRVQFF
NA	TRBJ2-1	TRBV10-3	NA	TGTGCCACCGAGAGGGCTGCGAACAATGAGCAGTTCTTC	CATERAANNEQFF
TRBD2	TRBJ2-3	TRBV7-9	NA	TGTGCCAGCAGCTCCTATAGCGGGGTTAGCACAGATACGCAGTATTTT	CASSSYSGVSTDTQYF
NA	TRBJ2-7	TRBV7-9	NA	TGTGCCAGCAGCTTAGCCCCTGGGAGAAGCGAGCAGTACTTC	CASSLAPGRSEQYF
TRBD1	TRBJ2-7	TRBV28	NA	TGTGCCAGCAGCCCCGGGGACAGCTACGAGCAGTACTTC	CASSPGDSYEQYF
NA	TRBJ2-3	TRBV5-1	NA	TGCGCCAGCAGCTTGGGGGGATGGAGTAACACAGATACGCAGTATTTT	CASSLGGWSNTDTQYF
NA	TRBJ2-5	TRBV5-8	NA	TGTGCCAGCAGCTTGGGACAAATACAAGAGACCCAGTACTTC	CASSLGQIQETQYF
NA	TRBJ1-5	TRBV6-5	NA	TGTGCCAGCAGTTACAGCGGGTGGCAGCCCCAGCATTTT	CASSYSGWQPQHF
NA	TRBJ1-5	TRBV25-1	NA	TGTGCCAGCAGTGGTACAGGAATTCAGCATTTT	CASSGTGIQHF
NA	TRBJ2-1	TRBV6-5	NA	TGTGCCAGCAGTTACCTACTTACAGGAATCTACAATGAGCAGTTCTTC	CASSYLLTGIYNEQFF
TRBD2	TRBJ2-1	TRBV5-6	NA	TGTGCCAGCAGCTTCGGGACTAGCGGATACAATGAGCAGTTCTTC	CASSFGTSGYNEQFF
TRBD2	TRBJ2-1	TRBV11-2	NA	TGTGCCAGCAGGCGACTAGCGGGGGGCTCCTACAATGAGCAGTTCTTC	CASRRLAGGSYNEQFF
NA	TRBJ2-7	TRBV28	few	TGTGCCAGCAGTTTCTTCTACGAGCAGTACTTC	CASSFFYEQYF
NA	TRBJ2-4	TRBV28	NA	TGTGCCAGCAGGACCCCTCCAGGTTTAGCCAAAAACATTCAGTACTTC	CASRTPPGLAKNIQYF
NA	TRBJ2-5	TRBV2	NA	TGTGCCAGCATCAGTAGGGGGGTCAGGCCCCAAGAGACCCAGTACTTC	CASISRGVRPQETQYF
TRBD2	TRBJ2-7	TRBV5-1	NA	TGCGCCAGCAGCCGAGCGGGAGTGGACGAGCAGTACTTC	CASSRAGVDEQYF
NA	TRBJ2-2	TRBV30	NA	TGTGCCTGGAGCCACAGGGTAGCCGGGGAGCTGTTTTTT	CAWSHRVAGELFF
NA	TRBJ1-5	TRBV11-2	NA	TGTGCCAGCAGCTTAGAGGGAAATAGCAATCAGCCCCAGCATTTT	CASSLEGNSNQPQHF
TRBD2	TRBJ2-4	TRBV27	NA	TGTGCCAGCAGTACAGGACAGCTAGCGGGAGCAGCCAAAAACATTCAGTACTTC	CASSTGQLAGAAKNIQYF
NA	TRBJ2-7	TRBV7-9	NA	TGTGCCAGCAGCTTGTCCCAGAACGAGCAGTACTTC	CASSLSQNEQYF
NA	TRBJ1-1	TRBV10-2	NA	TGCGCCAGCAGTGAGGCTCGGGGTTGGAACACTGAAGCTTTCTTT	CASSEARGWNTEAFF
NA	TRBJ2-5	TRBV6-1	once	TGTGCCAGCATTAGGGGTAGCATCCAAGAGACCCAGTACTTC	CASIRGSIQETQYF
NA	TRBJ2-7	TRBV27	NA	TGTGCCAGCAGTTTACCACGGACGGAGACTTCCTACGAGCAGTACTTC	CASSLPRTETSYEQYF
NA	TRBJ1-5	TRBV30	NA	TGTGCCTGGAGTCACAAGGGGGTTCAGCCCCAGCATTTT	CAWSHKGVQPQHF
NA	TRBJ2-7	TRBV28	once	TGTGCCAGCCGGCGCAGTGCTTACGAGCAGTACTTC	CASRRSAYEQYF
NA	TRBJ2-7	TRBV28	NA	TGTGCCAGCACCGCTGGAGGGGCTCGCAACGAGCAGTACTTC	CASTAGGARNEQYF
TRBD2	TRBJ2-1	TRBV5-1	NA	TGCGCCAGCAGCTTGGGACTAGCGCTAACGGGGGATGAGCAGTTCTTC	CASSLGLALTGDEQFF
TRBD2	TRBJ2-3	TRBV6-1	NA	TGTGCCAGCAGTGAAGCGGGAGGGGCGTACACAGATACGCAGTATTTT	CASSEAGGAYTDTQYF
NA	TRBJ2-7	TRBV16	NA	TGTGCCAGCAGCCCGAGGGAGTCCTCCTACGAGCAGTACTTC	CASSPRESSYEQYF
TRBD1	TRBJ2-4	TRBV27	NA	TGTGCCAGCAGGGGACAGAAAAACATTCAGTACTTC	CASRGQKNIQYF
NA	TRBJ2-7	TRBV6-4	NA	TGTGCCAGCATATCCCCAGGGGCGTTCGTTGACGAGCAGTACTTC	CASISPGAFVDEQYF
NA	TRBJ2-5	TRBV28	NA	TGTGCCAGCATCCCGTCGGGGGAGGGGGTCCAAGAGACCCAGTACTTC	CASIPSGEGVQETQYF
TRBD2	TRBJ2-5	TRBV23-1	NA	TGCGCCAGCAGTCGAGTTCGGACTAGCGGCAGCCAAGAGACCCAGTACTTC	CASSRVRTSGSQETQYF
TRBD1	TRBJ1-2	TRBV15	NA	TGTGCCACCAGCACCCAGACAGGGGCGCATGGCTACACCTTC	CATSTQTGAHGYTF
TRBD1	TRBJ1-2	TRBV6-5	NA	TGTGCCAGCAGTGGCAGGGGGGGCTATGGCTACACCTTC	CASSGRGGYGYTF
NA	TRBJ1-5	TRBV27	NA	TGTGCCAGCAGTTTAACCAGCCGGCTTCGGGTGCCCCAGCATTTT	CASSLTSRLRVPQHF
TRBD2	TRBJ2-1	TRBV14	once	TGTGCCAGCAGCCAAGGGCTAGCGGGAGAGTTTGAGCAGTTCTTC	CASSQGLAGEFEQFF
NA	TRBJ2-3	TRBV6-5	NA	TGTGCCAGCAGTTACGGCCCAAGCGGGAGCACAGATACGCAGTATTTT	CASSYGPSGSTDTQYF
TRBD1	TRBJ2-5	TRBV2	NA	TGTGCCAGCAGTGAACGGACAGGGAGGGAGACCCAGTACTTC	CASSERTGRETQYF
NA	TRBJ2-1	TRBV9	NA	TGTGCCAGCAGCGTAGAGAAATGGGGGCCCGCCGGTGAGCAGTTCTTC	CASSVEKWGPAGEQFF
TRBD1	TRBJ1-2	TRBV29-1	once	TGCAGCGCCACTAGGGGCAGGGGGGACCATGGCTACACCTTC	CSATRGRGDHGYTF
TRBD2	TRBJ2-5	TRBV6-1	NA	TGTGCCCCCCGGGCCGGGAGGAGGGGCCAAGAGACCCAGTACTTC	CAPRAGRRGQETQYF
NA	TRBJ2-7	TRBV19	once	TGTGCCAGTAGTATTGCGGGGGCTTACGAGCAGTACTTC	CASSIAGAYEQYF
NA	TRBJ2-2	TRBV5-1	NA	TGCGCCAGCAGCTTGGATATAGCGCTGAACACCGGGGAGCTGTTTTTT	CASSLDIALNTGELFF
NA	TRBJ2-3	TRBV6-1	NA	TGTGCCAGCAGTGCTTCGGGACCGACAGATACGCAGTATTTT	CASSASGPTDTQYF
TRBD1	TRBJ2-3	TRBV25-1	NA	TGTGCCAGCAGTGACGGGACAGCAGGTACGCAGTATTTT	CASSDGTAGTQYF
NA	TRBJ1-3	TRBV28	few	TGTGCCAGCAGTTTATCTGCAGATGGAAACACCATATATTTT	CASSLSADGNTIYF
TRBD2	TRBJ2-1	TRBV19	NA	TGTGCCAGTAGGTTAGCGGGAGGGAAGTACAATGAGCAGTTCTTC	CASRLAGGKYNEQFF
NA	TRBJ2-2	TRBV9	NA	TGTGCCAGCAGCGTAGATACAGGACCTACCGGGGAGCTGTTTTTT	CASSVDTGPTGELFF